These T cell receptor beta chains were read from a single sample in a study of shared clonotypes between healthy human individuals. The table came from immunoSEQ multiplex PCR; TCRdb's copy has only in-frame clones and leaves some out. The sample has a few hundred thousand clones, about nine tenths seen once. Sequencing used memory CD8+ T cells sorted from blood. All receptors derive from a man aged 18 to 35 in good health. CDR3s include the opening cysteine and the closing phenylalanine or tryptophan. Fields, in order: clone size, V gene, D gene, J gene, CDR3 protein, CDR3 DNA. D genes are given only for firm matches. Some rows have no size entry. The others give once, few or many, or a class for an expanded clone.

>few|TRBV30|-|TRBJ1-4
CACKIMDDASEKLFF
TGTGCCTGCAAAATTATGGACGATGCCAGTGAAAAACTGTTTTTT
>-|TRBV27|-|TRBJ1-6
CASSITWWGAENSPLHF
TGTGCCAGCAGTATCACCTGGTGGGGGGCGGAGAATTCACCCCTCCACTTT
>-|TRBV4-1|-|TRBJ2-7
CASSQEETAPYEQYF
TGCGCCAGCAGCCAAGAGGAGACAGCGCCCTACGAGCAGTACTTC
>-|TRBV9|-|TRBJ1-3
CASSAPGSANSGNTIYF
TGTGCCAGCAGCGCCCCAGGGTCAGCTAACTCTGGAAACACCATATATTTT
>-|TRBV9|TRBD1|TRBJ2-7
CASSVGQGAYEQYF
TGTGCCAGCAGCGTTGGACAGGGGGCTTACGAGCAGTACTTC
>-|TRBV6-5|-|TRBJ1-1
CASSYSIGQVYTEAFF
TGTGCCAGCAGTTACTCGATAGGGCAAGTGTACACTGAAGCTTTCTTT
>-|TRBV27|-|TRBJ1-5
CASSIAASNQPQHF
TGTGCCAGCAGCATAGCGGCTAGCAATCAGCCCCAGCATTTT
>-|TRBV2|-|TRBJ1-5
CASSDIGNQPQHF
TGTGCCAGCAGTGATATCGGGAATCAGCCCCAGCATTTT
>-|TRBV4-1|TRBD2|TRBJ2-7
CASSLSTLAGEEQYF
TGCGCCAGCAGCCTCTCCACCCTAGCGGGAGAAGAGCAGTACTTC
>once|TRBV7-9|-|TRBJ2-5
CASSLLGRSDTAQWETQYF
TGTGCCAGCAGCTTACTGGGACGGTCGGACACGGCACAGTGGGAGACCCAGTACTTC
>-|TRBV2|-|TRBJ2-1
CASRIHGVPFDEQFF
TGTGCCAGCAGAATTCATGGGGTACCATTCGATGAGCAGTTCTTC
>-|TRBV6-6|-|TRBJ1-4
CASSLGLEKLFF
TGTGCCAGCAGCCTCGGACTTGAAAAACTGTTTTTT
>-|TRBV28|-|TRBJ1-5
CASSLRTAYSNQPQHF
TGTGCCAGCAGTTTGCGAACAGCGTATAGCAATCAGCCCCAGCATTTT
>-|TRBV5-4|-|TRBJ2-5
CASSYVGGRLETQYF
TGTGCCAGCAGCTACGTTGGGGGGCGTTTAGAGACCCAGTACTTC
>-|TRBV7-6|-|TRBJ1-6
CASSTGPNSPLHF
TGTGCCAGCAGCACGGGGCCTAATTCACCCCTCCACTTT
>once|TRBV7-9|TRBD2|TRBJ2-3
CASSPSGGFRTDTQYF
TGTGCCAGCAGCCCTAGCGGGGGGTTTCGCACAGATACGCAGTATTTT
>-|TRBV6-6|-|TRBJ2-7
CASSPTEGAGSYEQYF
TGTGCCAGCAGTCCTACCGAGGGAGCGGGCTCCTACGAGCAGTACTTC
>-|TRBV9|-|TRBJ2-5
CASSIQDSQETQYF
TGTGCCAGCAGCATCCAAGACAGCCAAGAGACCCAGTACTTC
>-|TRBV5-4|TRBD1|TRBJ1-4
CASSLVWTGAYNEKLFF
TGTGCCAGCAGCTTGGTATGGACAGGGGCTTATAATGAAAAACTGTTTTTT
>-|TRBV7-9|TRBD2|TRBJ2-6
CASSLGLARSPGANVLTF
TGTGCCAGCAGCTTAGGACTAGCGCGAAGTCCTGGGGCCAACGTCCTGACTTTC
>few|TRBV7-6|-|TRBJ1-1
CASSLHMNTEAFF
TGTGCCAGCAGCTTGCACATGAACACTGAAGCTTTCTTT
>-|TRBV2|TRBD1|TRBJ1-5
CASSEGQGGYQPQHF
TGTGCCAGCAGTGAAGGACAGGGCGGGTACCAGCCCCAGCATTTT